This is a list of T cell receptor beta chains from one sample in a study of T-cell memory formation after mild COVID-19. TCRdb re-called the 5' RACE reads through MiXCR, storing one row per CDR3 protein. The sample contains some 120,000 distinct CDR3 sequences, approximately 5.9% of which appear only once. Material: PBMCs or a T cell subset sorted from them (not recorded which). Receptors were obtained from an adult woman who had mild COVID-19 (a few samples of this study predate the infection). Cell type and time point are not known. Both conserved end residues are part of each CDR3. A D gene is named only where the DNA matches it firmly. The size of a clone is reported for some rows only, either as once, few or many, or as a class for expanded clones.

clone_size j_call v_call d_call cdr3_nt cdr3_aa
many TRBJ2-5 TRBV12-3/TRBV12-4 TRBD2 TGTGCCAGCAGTTTAGGACTAGCGGGAGGGGAGACCCAGTACTTC CASSLGLAGGETQYF
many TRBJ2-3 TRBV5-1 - - CASSTSTSGGATDTQYF
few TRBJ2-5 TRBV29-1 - TGCAGCGTTGATGGTCGCCCAGGGATCCAAGAGACCCAGTACTTC CSVDGRPGIQETQYF
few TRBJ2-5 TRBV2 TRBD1 TGTGCCAGCGGAACAGGGGTGCCCGTGACCCAGTACTTC CASGTGVPVTQYF
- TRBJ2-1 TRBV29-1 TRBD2 TGCAGCGTTGAAGCATACACACGACTACTAGCGGGAGGGCCTAATGAGCAGTTCTTC CSVEAYTRLLAGGPNEQFF
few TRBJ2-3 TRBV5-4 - TGTGCCAGCAGCTCGGACGGATACACAGATACGCAGTATTTT CASSSDGYTDTQYF
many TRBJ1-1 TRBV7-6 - TGTGCCAGCAGCCGCGGACGGGGACGAACGGCTGAAGCTTTCTTT CASSRGRGRTAEAFF
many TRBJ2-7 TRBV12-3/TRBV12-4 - TGTGCCAGCAGTTTGACCCCTGCGACCTACGAGCAGTACTTC CASSLTPATYEQYF
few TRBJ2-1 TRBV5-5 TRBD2 TGTGCCAGCAGCTCATGGACTAGGGGCTCCTACAATGAGCAGTTCTTC CASSSWTRGSYNEQFF
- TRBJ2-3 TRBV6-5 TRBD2 TGTGCCAGCAGCCGCGGTGGCGGGGGGGCCGTGGATACGCAGTATTTT CASSRGGGGAVDTQYF
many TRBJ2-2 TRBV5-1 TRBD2 TGCGCCAGCAAAATGGTAGCGGGACCCGGGGAGCTGTTTTTT CASKMVAGPGELFF
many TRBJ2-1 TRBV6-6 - TGTGCCAGCAGTTCAATTAGCGGCAATGAGCAGTTCTTC CASSSISGNEQFF
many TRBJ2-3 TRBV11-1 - TGTGCCAGCAGCTTAGAATCCAGGCCGACAGATACGCAGTATTTT CASSLESRPTDTQYF
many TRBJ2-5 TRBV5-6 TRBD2 TGTGCCAGCAGCTTGAGTCCAGCGGGAGTAGTAGAGACCCAGTACTTC CASSLSPAGVVETQYF
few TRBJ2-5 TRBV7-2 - TGTGCCAGCAGCTTAGTATATGGGGCGGGGGAGACCCAGTACTTC CASSLVYGAGETQYF
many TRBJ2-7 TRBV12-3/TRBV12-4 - TGTGCCAGCAGTCCTCAACAGAGCCCCTTCTACGAGCAGTACTTC CASSPQQSPFYEQYF
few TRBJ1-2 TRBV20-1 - TGCAGTGCTAGAGGAATTGGAGCCCGAGCAAATGGCTACACCTTC CSARGIGARANGYTF
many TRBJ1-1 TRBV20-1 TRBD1 TGCAGTGCTAGAGATCTTATGGGACAGGGGAATTTCTTT CSARDLMGQGNFF
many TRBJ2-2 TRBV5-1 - TGCGCCAGCAGCGTAGGAGACACCGGGGAGCTGTTTTTT CASSVGDTGELFF
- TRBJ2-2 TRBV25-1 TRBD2 TGTGCCAGCAGAGGCGGGAGGGTTTTGACCGGGGAGCTGTTTTTT CASRGGRVLTGELFF
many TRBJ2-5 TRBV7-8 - TGTGCCAGCAGCTTTCGACTGGAGGAGACCCAGTACTTC CASSFRLEETQYF